Detailed here is one T cell receptor (beta chain). Its target is unknown. Sequenced by immunoSEQ multiplex PCR; TCRdb stores in-frame clones only, minus some. Of about 92,000 clones in the sample, 88% are singletons; the top ten hold about a tenth. The data were obtained in a study of T cell responses to AZD1222 COVID-19 vaccine. Study-level results: Distributed over spike, vaccine-associated CD4 TCRs predominated at 160-218 and 743-854.

Germline values: CDR1 LGHNT, CDR2 FRNRAP. The CDR3 is 17 residues long. The V end was cut by 0 bases, the J end by 1 base, with 16 bases between. This clonotype was obtained from an adult in good health. V usage is TRBV12-5 and J usage is TRBJ2-7; D is possibly TRBD1 (6 bases). The sequencing here drew on peripheral blood, taken on day 0 of MenACWY control vaccination. CDR3 loop: CASGLVGAGADSYEQYF. DNA of the CDR3: TGTGCTAGTGGTTTGGTAGGGGCAGGGGCCGATTCCTACGAGCAGTACTTC.